This TCR beta chain was sequenced during a study of molecular identifiers for immune sequencing clone quantification. This clonotype was seen more than once but under ten times. Its matching antigen is unknown. Study results and caveats: Whereas clones above 20 RNA copies held under 1% of naive-cell molecules, they held over 97% of effector molecules. Highly expanded clone sizes could be underestimated by identical TCR molecules that share a barcode.

MiXCR was run by TCRdb on the PCR reads, yielding one entry per CDR3 protein. The table shows about 300,000 distinct CDR3 sequences, with about a fifth occurring only once. Germline trimming cut 2 bases from V and 0 bases from J; bases unmatched to any gene: 7. CDR3 size: 18 residues. Per germline, CDR1 LGHDT and CDR2 YNNKEL (reference sequence). A CD8+CD4-CCR7+CD45RA+ gate was used to sort naive CD8 T cells. The sequencing sample was made of naive CD8+ T cells from blood, with Jurkat cell RNA spiked in. Sample subset: FACS-sorted CD8+CD4-CCR7+CD45RA+ naive T cells. This receptor was taken from a human donor in good health. Some libraries in this study had Jurkat cell RNA spiked in. The chain carries TRBV3-1 and TRBJ2-6; TRBD1 matches 7 bases. The CDR3 DNA reads as TGTGCCAGCAGCCAAATACGGGACAGCCCCTCTGGGGCCAACGTCCTGACTTTC. Residues: CASSQIRDSPSGANVLTF. Full variable domain (missing parts from reference TRBV3-1 and TRBJ2-6): DTAVSQTPKYLVTQMGNDKSIKCEQNLGHDTMYWYKQDSKKFLKIMFSYNNKELIINETVPNRFSPKSPDKAHLNLHINSLELGDSAVYFCASSQIRDSPSGANVLTFGAGSRLTVL.